Given below is one T cell receptor beta chain in context. The record originates from a study of technical replicates of blood from a handful of donors. This table comes from immunoSEQ multiplex PCR, and its TCRdb copy is limited to in-frame clones, with some not included. The sample carries 40,000 to 65,000 clones, more than 70% recorded once. The CDR3 extends over 15 amino acids. Deletions cut 0 bases from V and 6 bases from J, with 15 bases between. Germline V gene sequence: CDR1 MNHEY, CDR2 SMNVEV (reference sequence). The rearrangement uses TRBV27 and TRBJ2-7; TRBD2 might be the D (5 bases). Input material: PBMCs. The TCR was taken from a human donor in good health. Some clones in this sample may be carry-over from other donors' samples. The CDR3: CASSLSKRGPSEQYF. Here the CDR3 DNA reads TGTGCCAGCAGTTTATCGAAGAGAGGGCCGAGCGAGCAGTACTTC.